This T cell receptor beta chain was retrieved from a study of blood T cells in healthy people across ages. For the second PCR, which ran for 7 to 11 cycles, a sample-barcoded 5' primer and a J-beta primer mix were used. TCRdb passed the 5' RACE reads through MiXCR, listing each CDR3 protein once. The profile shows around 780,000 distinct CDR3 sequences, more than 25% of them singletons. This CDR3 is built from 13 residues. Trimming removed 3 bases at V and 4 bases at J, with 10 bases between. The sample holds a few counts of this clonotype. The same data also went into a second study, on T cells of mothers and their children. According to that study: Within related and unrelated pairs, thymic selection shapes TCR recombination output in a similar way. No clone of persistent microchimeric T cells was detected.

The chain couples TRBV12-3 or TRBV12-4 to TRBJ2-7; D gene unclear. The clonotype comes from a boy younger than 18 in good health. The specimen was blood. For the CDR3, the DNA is TGTGCCAGCAGTTTTAAGGCGGAATACGAGCAGTACTTC. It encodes CASSFKAEYEQYF.